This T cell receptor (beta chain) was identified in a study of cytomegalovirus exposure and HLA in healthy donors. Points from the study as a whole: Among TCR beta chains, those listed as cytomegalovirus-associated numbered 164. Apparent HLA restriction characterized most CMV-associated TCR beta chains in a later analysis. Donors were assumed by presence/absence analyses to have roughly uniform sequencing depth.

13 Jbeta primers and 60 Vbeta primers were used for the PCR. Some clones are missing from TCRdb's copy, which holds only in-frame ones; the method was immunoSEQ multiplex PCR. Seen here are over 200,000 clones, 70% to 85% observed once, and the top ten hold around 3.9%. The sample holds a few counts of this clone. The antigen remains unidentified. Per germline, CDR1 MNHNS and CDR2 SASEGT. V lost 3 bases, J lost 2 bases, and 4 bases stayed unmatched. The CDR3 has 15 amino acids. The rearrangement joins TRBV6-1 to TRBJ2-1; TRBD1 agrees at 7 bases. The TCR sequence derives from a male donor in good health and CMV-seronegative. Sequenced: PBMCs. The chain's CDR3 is CASSEKGAAYNEQFF. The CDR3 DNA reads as TGTGCCAGCAGTGAGAAGGGGGCGGCCTACAATGAGCAGTTCTTC.